One and the same sample provided the 18 T cell receptor beta chains below, sequenced in a study of T cell responses to AZD1222 COVID-19 vaccine. Profiling relied on immunoSEQ multiplex PCR, and the TCRdb table lists in-frame clones only, not all of them. Here the sample spans about 180,000 clones, about nine tenths being singletons. This specimen was peripheral blood, taken on day 0 of AZD1222 vaccination. The receptor source for this set is an adult in good health.

The chain carries TRBV6-5 and TRBJ2-7; D is possibly TRBD2 (5 bases). The CDR3 loop spans 14 amino acids. Germline CDR1 is MNHEY and CDR2 is SVGAGI. V shed 11 bases and J shed 6 bases, with 23 bases lying between them. The CDR3 DNA reads TGTGCCTGCAACTCCGCGGGTAGCATTCCCGAGCAGTACTTC. This sequence encodes CACNSAGSIPEQYF.

The rearrangement uses TRBV4-1 and TRBJ2-7, with TRBD1 as a possible D gene (5 bases). This CDR3 is 15 amino acids long. Trimming left V 0 bases short and J 5 bases short, with 14 bases between. Germline CDR1 reads MGHRA; CDR2 reads YSYEKL. CDR3 nucleotide sequence: TGCGCCAGCAGCCAAGATCTCCAGGGTTACGACGAGCAGTACTTC. The encoded protein is CASSQDLQGYDEQYF.

J is TRBJ1-2 and V is TRBV6-1; no definite D call. The CDR3 is 13 amino acids. The germline V gene encodes CDR1 MNHNS and CDR2 SASEGT. V was clipped by 1 base and J by 8 bases, with 11 bases between them. CDR3: CASSEGLRVGYTF. The CDR3 DNA reads as TGTGCCAGCAGTGAAGGGTTGAGGGTCGGCTACACCTTC.

The chain joins TRBV25-1 to TRBJ2-7; no clear D gene. V lost 3 bases to trimming and J lost 3 bases, with 9 bases between them. The germline gives CDR1 MGHDK, CDR2 SYGVNS. The length of the CDR3 is 13 residues. The CDR3 loop reads CASSDNNDYEQYF. In nucleotides, the CDR3 is TGTGCCAGCAGTGATAACAACGACTACGAGCAGTACTTC.

The chain uses TRBV28 and TRBJ2-7; 11 bases map to TRBD2. Germline-derived CDR1 and CDR2 are MDHEN and SYDVKM. V trimming: 2 bases; J trimming: 5 bases; junction bases outside the gene matches: 5. The CDR3 has 15 residues. The CDR3 DNA reads as TGTGCCAGCAGTTTAACTAGCGGGAGTAACGACGAGCAGTACTTC. As protein: CASSLTSGSNDEQYF. Together with reference TRBV28 and TRBJ2-7, the CDR3 gives the full variable domain: DVKVTQSSRYLVKRTGEKVFLECVQDMDHENMFWYRQDPGLGLRLIYFSYDVKMKEKGDIPEGYSVSREKKERFSLILESASTNQTSMYLCASSLTSGSNDEQYFGPGTRLTVT.

The chain is built from TRBV9 and TRBJ1-1; D may be TRBD1 (5 bases). This CDR3 region has 15 residues. Trimming pared 2 bases from V and 4 bases from J, leaving 15 bases between. Germline V gives CDR1 SGDLS, CDR2 YYNGEE. The CDR3 loop reads CASSVEPEGITEAFF. The CDR3 nucleotides read TGTGCCAGCAGCGTCGAGCCTGAGGGGATCACTGAAGCTTTCTTT.

The count of this clone is one. The genes are TRBV6-4 and TRBJ1-6; no reliable D call. The germline CDR1 and CDR2 sequences are MRHNA and SNTAGT. Trimming removed 0 bases at V and 10 bases at J, with 7 bases between. This CDR3 contains 13 residues. The chain's CDR3 is CASSDSSYSPLHF. The DNA of the CDR3 is TGTGCCAGCAGTGACTCCTCGTACTCACCCCTCCACTTT.

The chain links TRBV7-9 to TRBJ1-2; 7 positions match TRBD1. Germline-derived CDR1 and CDR2 are SEHNR and FQNEAQ (reference sequence). V gave up 6 bases and J gave up 6 bases; unmatched junction bases: 4. CDR3 size: 12 residues. The CDR3 sequence: CASRVDRDGYTF. DNA for the CDR3: TGTGCCAGCAGAGTCGACAGGGATGGCTACACCTTC.

The rearrangement uses TRBV5-5 and TRBJ2-6; a weak D match, TRBD1 (5 bases). The CDR3 consists of 13 residues. V was clipped by 0 bases and J by 13 bases, with 11 bases between them. Germline V gene sequence: CDR1 SGHKS, CDR2 YYEKEE (reference sequence). Here the CDR3 reads CASSLVGDTVLTF. In nucleotides, the CDR3 is TGTGCCAGCAGCTTGGTAGGGGATACGGTCCTGACTTTC.

The V call is TRBV5-4, the J call TRBJ2-3, with unresolved D. The CDR3 length is 12 residues. Between the trimmed V and J ends, which lost 4 bases and 3 bases, there was a span of 6 bases. Germline lookup yields CDR1 SGHNT and CDR2 YYREEE (reference sequence). The CDR3 loop is CASSRVTDTQYF. In DNA form, the CDR3 reads TGTGCCAGCAGCAGAGTTACAGATACGCAGTATTTT. The full variable domain, with the rest looked up from reference TRBV5-4 and TRBJ2-3, is ETGVTQSPTHLIKTRGQQVTLRCSSQSGHNTVSWYQQALGQGPQFIFQYYREEENGRGNFPPRFSGLQFPNYSSELNVNALELDDSALYLCASSRVTDTQYFGPGTRLTVL.

The chain recombines TRBV19 with TRBJ1-5; 7 nucleotides align to TRBD1. The V and J ends lost 8 bases and 1 base, in that order; junction bases with no gene match: 11. The germline V gene encodes CDR1 LNHDA and CDR2 SQIVND (reference sequence). The CDR3 extends over 16 amino acids. DNA of the CDR3: TGTGCCAGTGTAGACAGGGTCATGAGAAGCAATCAGCCCCAGCATTTT. It codes for CASVDRVMRSNQPQHF.

This chain joins TRBV5-3 and TRBJ1-3; D uncertain. TRBV5-3 is marked as an open reading frame, function uncertain. V dropped 2 bases and J dropped 0 bases, with 21 bases sitting between them. The CDR3 sequence is 19 residues long. CDR3 DNA sequence: TGTGCCAGAAGCTTTCGAAGAATCACCGACGAAAGCTCTGGAAACACCATATATTTT. Translated: CARSFRRITDESSGNTIYF.

The rearrangement links TRBV19 to TRBJ1-5; possibly TRBD1 for D (5 bases). Trimming removed 1 base from V and 3 bases from J, with 13 bases in between. This CDR3 has 16 amino acids. Per germline, CDR1 LNHDA and CDR2 SQIVND (reference sequence). CDR3 protein: CASSIGPARDNQPQHF. In nucleotides, the CDR3 is TGTGCCAGTAGTATAGGTCCTGCCAGGGACAATCAGCCCCAGCATTTT.

The chain joins TRBV2 to TRBJ2-1, with D unresolved. Germline V gene data show CDR1 as SNHLY and CDR2 as FYNNEI. The CDR3 length is 13 residues. V lost 7 bases and J lost 0, with 7 bases in between. The CDR3 loop reads CASIRLSYNEQFF. Written as DNA, the CDR3 is TGTGCCAGCATAAGGCTCTCCTACAATGAGCAGTTCTTC.

The chain carries TRBV11-2 and TRBJ1-1, with 8 nucleotides matching TRBD1. The germline V gene encodes CDR1 SGHAT and CDR2 FQNNGV. V was clipped by 5 bases and J by 1 base; unmatched bases: 3. CDR3 length: 14 residues. CDR3 nucleotides: TGTGCCAGCAGCCTGACAGGGGCGAACACTGAAGCTTTCTTT. Protein product: CASSLTGANTEAFF.

The chain joins TRBV7-6 to TRBJ2-7, with D maybe TRBD1 (5 bases). V shed 3 bases and J shed 1 base, with 10 bases lying between them. The CDR3 is 14 amino acids. Germline CDR1 and CDR2: SGHVS and FNYEAQ. CDR3 region: CASSLGQDSYEQYF. In nucleotides, the CDR3 is TGTGCCAGCAGCTTGGGGCAGGATTCCTACGAGCAGTACTTC.

The rearrangement links TRBV2 to TRBJ1-2, with D unclear. The ends were cut back, 5 bases at V and 4 bases at J, with 17 bases in the middle. There are 15 residues in the CDR3. Germline assignment: CDR1 SNHLY and CDR2 FYNNEI. The CDR3 spells CASSPSRASFYGYTF. The DNA of the CDR3 is TGTGCCAGCAGTCCTTCGAGGGCCTCGTTCTATGGCTACACCTTC.

This rearrangement joins TRBV19 to TRBJ1-2; TRBD1 matches 8 bases. J gave up 4 bases and V 3 bases, and 10 bases lay outside the gene matches. The CDR3 spans 16 residues. Germline CDR1 and CDR2: LNHDA and SQIVND (reference sequence). The CDR3 nucleotides read TGTGCCAGTAGTATGTTCGCAGGGGGCTTTGGCTATGGCTACACCTTC. Translation gives CASSMFAGGFGYGYTF.